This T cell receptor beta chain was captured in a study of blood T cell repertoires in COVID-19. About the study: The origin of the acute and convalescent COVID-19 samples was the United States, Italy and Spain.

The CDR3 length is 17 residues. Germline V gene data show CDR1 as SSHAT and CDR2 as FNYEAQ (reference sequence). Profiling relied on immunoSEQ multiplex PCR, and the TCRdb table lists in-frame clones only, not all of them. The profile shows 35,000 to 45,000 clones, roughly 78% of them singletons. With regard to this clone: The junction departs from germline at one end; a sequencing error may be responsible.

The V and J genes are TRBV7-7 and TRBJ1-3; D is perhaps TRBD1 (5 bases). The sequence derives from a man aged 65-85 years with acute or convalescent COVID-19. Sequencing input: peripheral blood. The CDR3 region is CASILGAGHLSGNTIYF. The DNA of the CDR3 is TGTGCTAGCATCCTAGGGGCTGGACATCTCTCTGGAAACACCATATATTTT.